This T cell receptor beta chain was profiled in a study of T cells in Graves' hyperthyroidism and ophthalmopathy (dated by TCRdb to the late 2010s). For context, the study as a whole: Peripheral blood was sampled at the time of initial diagnosis, prior to any treatment. To identify TCR V-J signatures that set the groups apart, the researchers used a discovery cohort of about a hundred patients, made up of roughly 40 with Graves' ophthalmopathy and about 59 with stable Graves' hyperthyroidism. Prospective prediction of ophthalmopathy was tested in an independent validation cohort of fewer than 20 hyperthyroidism patients and 17 patients who later progressed to ophthalmopathy. The approximately 98 discovery patients were randomly divided into training and test sets at a 7:3 ratio. In addition, the study compared T-cell repertoires in thyroid tissue and in blood from roughly 6 Graves' hyperthyroidism patients. Once sampling was done, hyperthyroidism patients were given methimazole at a starting dose of 30 mg daily, whereas ophthalmopathy patients were given high-dose intravenous methylprednisolone. The paper describes TCR Vbeta CDR3 sequencing of 140 or so peripheral blood samples, made up of 43 ophthalmopathy patients, around 78 hyperthyroidism patients and 17 progressor patients.

Stable Graves' hyperthyroidism was defined as no progression to ophthalmopathy during 18 months of follow-up. Hyperthyroidism patients were newly diagnosed, with disease duration under 2 months, and aged 18 to 65 years. The study excluded patients with uncontrolled infections, other autoimmune diseases, pregnancy or lactation. Diagnoses relied on clinical symptoms, serum thyroxine and TRAb, thyroid ultrasound and orbital computed tomography. PBMCs were separated from approximately 10 ml of fresh peripheral blood using Ficoll-Paque density gradient centrifugation. Total RNA was extracted with Trizol reagent, and quality was checked on an Agilent 2100 Bioanalyzer. TCR beta CDR3 regions were amplified from RNA transcripts. A first-round RT-PCR of the TCR CDR3 used the HTBI primer set with the Qiagen OneStep RT-PCR kit. The libraries were constructed in a second round of multiplex PCR and then size-selected and purified. Sequencing of the libraries was done on an Illumina HiSeq2000 using paired-end 100 bp reads. In the source study's methods: SOAPnuke was used to process the raw data, removing reads that contained adapters or uncalled bases, had a mean Phred below 15, or lacked an exact match to the constant primer or identifier. COPE v1.2.5 was used to merge high-quality paired reads, and clonotypes were defined as unique nucleotide sequences. MiTCR v1.1 was used to align clonotypes to the IMGT TRBV, TRBD and TRBJ reference segments. The analysis included only V-J combinations with a frequency above 0.0001, which together covered about 99% of the repertoires. A TCS score was defined as the ratio between F50 (clonal expansion) and ExV (chaos), using BLOSUM62-based TCRdist between CDR3 peptides within each V-J. Welch's t-statistics and random forest reduced several hundred V-J features to roughly 13, which were used in a naive Bayes classifier (R e1071). TCRdb itself trimmed the public reads at Q25 with fastp, ran MiXCR and retained productive beta chains. Records with the same CDR3 protein are collapsed into one entry carrying the most frequent genes and DNA. The V and J calls were not made by the authors but by TCRdb's processing. The sample table holds some 510,000 distinct CDR3 sequences, of which less than 25% were seen once. Of the sample, 26% is held by the ten largest clones.

The germline V gene supplies CDR1 LGHNT and CDR2 FRNRAP. Counted from cysteine to phenylalanine, this CDR3 has 17 amino acids. Just CDR3 DNA is preserved here, 51 bases in frame from base 1. From V the trimming removes 5 bases and from J it removes 7 bases, while the gene matches leave 17 bases of the junction unaccounted for. The study at large found these results: Blood samples also contained most of the expanded thyroid clonotypes (frequency above 0.001), which suggests that blood repertoires may reflect thyroid immune responses. Sample size was not statistically predetermined, and blinding of investigators to group allocation was not performed. During validation, the model predicted progression to ophthalmopathy a median of roughly 7.1 months ahead of onset, with around 65% sensitivity and 72% to 80% specificity. A model built on a 13 V-J signature distinguished ophthalmopathy from stable hyperthyroidism, reaching about 88% sensitivity and under 84% specificity in cross-validation and 80%/75% in testing.

In this sample, this clonotype turned up many times. Its antigen is unknown. Within one base of it there is no much larger clone, and no base qualities were kept. The sequence was obtained from a man younger than 30 with Graves' hyperthyroidism. Sequences were obtained from blood. Recombination joined TRBV12-5 with TRBJ1-1; a stretch of 9 junction bases matches TRBD1. The CDR3 here reads CASGPSVGDRAFFEAFF. The DNA sequence is as follows: TGTGCTAGTGGTCCCTCGGTGGGGGACAGGGCCTTTTTTGAAGCTTTCTTT.